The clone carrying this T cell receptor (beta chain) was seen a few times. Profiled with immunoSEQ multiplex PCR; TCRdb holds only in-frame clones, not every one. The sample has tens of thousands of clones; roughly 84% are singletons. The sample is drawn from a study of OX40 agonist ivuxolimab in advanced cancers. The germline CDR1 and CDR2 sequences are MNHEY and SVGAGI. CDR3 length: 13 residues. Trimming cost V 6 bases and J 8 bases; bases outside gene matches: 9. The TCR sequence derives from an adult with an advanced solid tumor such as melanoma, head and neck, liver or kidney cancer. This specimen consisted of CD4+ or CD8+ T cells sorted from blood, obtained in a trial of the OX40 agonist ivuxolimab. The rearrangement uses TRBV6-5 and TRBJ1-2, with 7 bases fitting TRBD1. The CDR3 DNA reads TGTGCCAGCAGGAGGAGACAGGGCCGGGGCTACACCTTC. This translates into CASRRRQGRGYTF.